These 28 T cell receptor beta chains share one sample of origin, sequenced in a study of blood T cell repertoires in COVID-19. The repertoire was sequenced with immunoSEQ multiplex PCR; TCRdb's copy has only in-frame clones and lacks some. There are fewer than 200,000 clones in the sample; about 79% occur only once, and less than 30% lies in the top ten. Sequenced sample: peripheral blood. Every receptor here comes from a woman in her seventies with acute or convalescent COVID-19.

This clone appeared a few times. The rearrangement joins TRBV30 to TRBJ1-3, with unresolved D. V lost 2 bases and J 0 bases, leaving 11 bases between the germline ends. CDR1 is GTSNPN, CDR2 SVGIG, per germline (reference sequence). CDR3 size: 15 residues. This chain's CDR3 is CAWSMGMDSGNTIYF. The CDR3 region has the DNA TGTGCCTGGAGTATGGGCATGGACTCTGGAAACACCATATATTTT.

The sample holds a few counts of this clone. The chain combines TRBV30 with TRBJ2-6; TRBD1 agrees at 8 bases. CDR1 is GTSNPN, CDR2 SVGIG, per germline (reference sequence). The CDR3 has 19 residues. The V gene end was trimmed by 0 bases and the J gene end by 0 bases; junction bases not matched to a gene: 10. The CDR3 nucleotides are TGTGCCTGGAGTGTACACAGGGGGGATCTTTTCTCTGGGGCCAACGTCCTGACTTTC. Protein: CAWSVHRGDLFSGANVLTF.

This sequence joins TRBV15 and TRBJ1-2; no clear D. The CDR3 loop spans 15 amino acids. V lost 0 bases to trimming and J lost 1 base, with 9 bases between them. Germline CDR1 and CDR2: LNHNV and YYDKDF (reference sequence). The CDR3 DNA reads TGTGCCACCAGCAGAGATCAGCGGAGTAACTATGGCTACACCTTC. It yields the protein CATSRDQRSNYGYTF.

V gene TRBV28 combines with J gene TRBJ2-3; D may be TRBD1 (5 bases). This CDR3 has 16 amino acids. Trimming took 4 bases from V and 0 from J, leaving 14 bases between them. Per the germline V gene, CDR1 is MDHEN and CDR2 is SYDVKM. The CDR3 DNA follows: TGTGCCAGCAGTTCCGTTGGGGCCCTTAGCACAGATACGCAGTATTTT. Translation: CASSSVGALSTDTQYF.

The rearrangement joins TRBV11-2 to TRBJ1-6, with TRBD1 matching over 7 bases. The germline V gene encodes CDR1 SGHAT and CDR2 FQNNGV. The J segment lost 7 bases and the V segment lost 5 bases, leaving 5 bases of the junction unmatched. The CDR3 totals 14 residues. The CDR3 sequence: CASSPMTGNSPLHF. CDR3 sequence (DNA): TGTGCCAGCAGCCCAATGACAGGGAATTCACCCCTCCACTTT.

The V and J genes are TRBV19 and TRBJ2-1; 9 bases fit TRBD1. J was trimmed by 6 bases and V by 4 bases; bases with no gene match: 4. The CDR3 runs 14 residues. Germline-derived CDR1 and CDR2 are LNHDA and SQIVND (reference sequence). CDR3 sequence (DNA): TGTGCCAGTAGTAGGGACAGGGACCTCAATGAGCAGTTCTTC. As protein: CASSRDRDLNEQFF.

The chain employs TRBV18 and TRBJ1-4; D not resolved. The germline V gene has CDR1 KGHSH and CDR2 LQKENI. Trimming removed 2 bases from V and 6 bases from J, with 7 bases in between. The CDR3 runs to 13 residues. The CDR3 DNA reads TGTGCCAGCTCACCAACCGCGGATGAAAAACTGTTTTTT. As protein: CASSPTADEKLFF.

The chain recombines TRBV6-5 with TRBJ1-2, with TRBD1 identical over 7 bases. The V gene end was trimmed by 7 bases and the J gene end by 4 bases; junction bases not matched to a gene: 9. Germline CDR1 reads MNHEY; CDR2 reads SVGAGI. The CDR3 is 14 residues long. This CDR3 reads CASTQGGIGYGYTF. The CDR3 DNA reads TGTGCCAGCACTCAAGGGGGCATTGGCTATGGCTACACCTTC.

The chain employs TRBV3-1 (or the pseudogene TRBV3-2) and TRBJ1-1; D not certain. The CDR3 is 12 amino acids. Per germline, CDR1 LGHDT and CDR2 YNNKEL (reference sequence). Trimming removed 0 bases at V and 6 bases at J, with 5 bases between. As DNA, the CDR3 is TGTGCCAGCAGCCAAGACTCGGCTGAAGCTTTCTTT. Its translation: CASSQDSAEAFF.

This sequence joins TRBV18 and TRBJ1-1; D call uncertain. V dropped 0 bases and J dropped 2 bases, with 10 bases sitting between them. CDR3 size: 15 residues. Germline CDR1 and CDR2: KGHSH and LQKENI. In DNA form, the CDR3 reads TGTGCCAGCTCACCACCATTCGGGAGTAACACTGAAGCTTTCTTT. It codes for CASSPPFGSNTEAFF.

Only a few counts were recorded for this clone. CDR3 loop: CASSPGQGAEAFF. The CDR3 DNA reads as TGTGCCAGCAGCCCGGGACAGGGGGCGGAAGCTTTCTTT. J is TRBJ1-1 and V is TRBV12-3 or TRBV12-4; the match to TRBD1 covers 12 bases. J was trimmed by 8 bases and V by 6 bases; bases with no gene match: 4. CDR3 length equals 13 residues.

The chain combines TRBV29-1 with TRBJ2-5; a weak D match, TRBD2 (5 bases). The CDR3 totals 14 residues. The germline V gene has CDR1 SQVTM and CDR2 ANQGSEA. Trimming cost V 2 bases and J 1 base, with 11 bases left between them. Here the CDR3 DNA reads TGCAGCGTTGAAACTTCTAGCTCCCAAGAGACCCAGTACTTC. Translated: CSVETSSSQETQYF.

This clone was counted once. V gene TRBV10-2 combines with J gene TRBJ2-7; tentative D call: TRBD2 (6 bases). The CDR3 is 15 amino acids. Germline V gene lookup returns CDR1 WSHSY and CDR2 SAAADI. Trimming removed 7 bases from V and 0 bases from J, with 16 bases in between. The CDR3 is CASTDWGRNSYEQYF. Written as DNA, the CDR3 is TGCGCCAGCACCGATTGGGGGAGGAACTCCTACGAGCAGTACTTC.

The chain links TRBV6-6 to TRBJ1-2; 8 nucleotides match TRBD1. V lost 2 bases to trimming and J lost 8 bases; unmatched junction nucleotides: 7. CDR1 MNHNY and CDR2 SVGAGI come from the germline V gene (reference sequence). This CDR3 region has 14 residues. The CDR3 nucleotides are TGTGCCAGCAGTTACGGCGGGACAGGAGAGGGCTACACCTTC. Its protein product is CASSYGGTGEGYTF.

The chain employs TRBV7-9 and TRBJ2-7; D remains ambiguous. Between the trimmed V and J ends, which lost 0 bases and 5 bases, there was a span of 8 bases. Germline lookup yields CDR1 SEHNR and CDR2 FQNEAQ (reference sequence). The CDR3 is 13 amino acids. CDR3 DNA sequence: TGTGCCAGCAGCTTAGCTGGCATCCACGAGCAGTACTTC. Its protein is CASSLAGIHEQYF.

The V call is TRBV2, the J call TRBJ2-1; possible D gene TRBD2, 5 bases. Trimming took 5 bases from V and 10 from J, leaving 18 bases between them. CDR1 and CDR2 from the germline V gene are SNHLY and FYNNEI. This CDR3 has 14 residues. CDR3 in DNA: TGTGCCAGCAGTCGTGACCGGGGATGGGCCGAGCAGTTCTTC. It encodes CASSRDRGWAEQFF.

V is TRBV7-9 and J is TRBJ2-7; perhaps TRBD1 as D (6 bases). Trimming removed 10 bases at V and 0 bases at J, with 16 bases between. Germline CDR1 reads SEHNR; CDR2 reads FQNEAQ (reference sequence). This CDR3 contains 14 residues. The CDR3 nucleotides read TGTGCCACGCGATCGACAGGCGCCTCCTACGAGCAGTACTTC. Translating it yields CATRSTGASYEQYF. Complete variable domain (other parts from reference TRBV7-9 and TRBJ2-7): DTGVSQNPRHKITKRGQNVTFRCDPISEHNRLYWYRQTLGQGPEFLTYFQNEAQLEKSRLLSDRFSAERPKGSFSTLEIQRTEQGDSAMYLCATRSTGASYEQYFGPGTRLTVT.

The rearrangement joins TRBV15 to TRBJ1-1; maybe TRBD1 (6 bases). V was trimmed by 3 bases and J by 6 bases, leaving 14 bases between them. The CDR3 is 14 residues long. From germline, CDR1 is LNHNV and CDR2 YYDKDF (reference sequence). Here the CDR3 reads CATSRDRGVSEAFF. As DNA, the CDR3 is TGTGCCACCAGCAGGGACAGAGGGGTTTCTGAAGCTTTCTTT. The full variable domain, with the rest looked up from reference TRBV15 and TRBJ1-1, is DAMVIQNPRYQVTQFGKPVTLSCSQTLNHNVMYWYQQKSSQAPKLLFHYYDKDFNNEADTPDNFQSRRPNTSFCFLDIRSPGLGDTAMYLCATSRDRGVSEAFFGQGTRLTVV.

V gene TRBV6-1 combines with J gene TRBJ1-2; weak D call: TRBD1 (6 bases). The V gene lost 3 bases and the J gene lost 2 bases, with 22 bases spanning the gap. The length of the CDR3 is 18 residues. Per the germline V gene, CDR1 is MNHNS and CDR2 is SASEGT. CDR3 sequence: CASSDKGRGQGGNYGYTF. CDR3 coding DNA: TGTGCCAGCAGTGATAAGGGCAGGGGTCAAGGTGGCAACTATGGCTACACCTTC.

V and J are TRBV29-1 and TRBJ2-3, with D possibly TRBD2 on 5 matching bases. This CDR3 is built from 13 residues. The germline V gene has CDR1 SQVTM and CDR2 ANQGSEA. V lost 5 bases and J lost 0, with 9 bases in between. The CDR3 DNA reads as TGCAGCGTTCGCCGCGGGAGCACAGATACGCAGTATTTT. Protein: CSVRRGSTDTQYF.

This rearrangement joins TRBV7-2 to TRBJ1-6, with D maybe TRBD1 (5 bases). The CDR3 runs 14 residues. V lost 4 bases and J lost 10, with 14 bases in between. Germline loops: CDR1 SGHTA, CDR2 FQGNSA. CDR3 nucleotide sequence: TGTGCCAGCAGCTCTACCAGGGTTGGGTCACCCCTCCACTTT. Its protein product is CASSSTRVGSPLHF.

As DNA, the CDR3 is TGTGCCAGCAGCGCCGGGACTAGGGGCAATGAGCAGTTCTTC. Translated: CASSAGTRGNEQFF. The V gene is TRBV6-4, the J gene TRBJ2-1; 8 bases are a match to TRBD2. Per germline, CDR1 MRHNA and CDR2 SNTAGT. This CDR3 comprises 14 residues. The V segment lost 6 bases and the J segment 6 bases; nucleotides outside the gene matches: 7.

The V gene is TRBV14, the J gene TRBJ2-2; weak D call: TRBD2 (7 bases). The germline V gene has CDR1 SGHDN and CDR2 FVKESK. V shed 1 base and J shed 6 bases, with 12 bases lying between them. The CDR3 loop spans 15 amino acids. The chain's CDR3 is CASSQAKGGAGELFF. The CDR3 bases are TGTGCCAGCAGCCAAGCGAAGGGGGGGGCCGGGGAGCTGTTTTTT.

V gene TRBV18 combines with J gene TRBJ2-4; 10 bases are shared with TRBD2. CDR3 size: 15 residues. The ends lost 0 bases at V and 6 bases at J; junction bases unmatched: 2. The germline gives CDR1 KGHSH, CDR2 LQKENI. CDR3 protein: CASSPPVAGGNIQYF. In DNA, the CDR3 is TGTGCCAGCTCACCACCGGTAGCGGGAGGAAACATTCAGTACTTC.

The CDR3 nucleotides are TGCGCCAGCAGCTTGAATATAGGATCTTCGCGCGGTGAGCAGTTCTTC. It specifies CASSLNIGSSRGEQFF. This chain links TRBV5-1 with TRBJ2-1; no clear D. Trimming pared 1 base from V and 9 bases from J, leaving 20 bases between. The V gene's germline CDR1 is SGHRS and CDR2 YFSETQ. The length of the CDR3 is 16 residues.

The V gene is TRBV19, the J gene TRBJ1-2, with TRBD1 matching over 12 bases. Germline assignment: CDR1 LNHDA and CDR2 SQIVND (reference sequence). The CDR3 totals 16 residues. The junction had 9 bases not matched to a gene; V was cut back by 6 bases and J by 4 bases. Here the CDR3 DNA reads TGTGCCAGTAGCCTCCGGGACAGGGGGCGCGCCTATGGCTACACCTTC. Protein product: CASSLRDRGRAYGYTF.

In this sample, this clone turned up a few times. The chain links TRBV19 to TRBJ1-2, with D possibly matching TRBD1 (5 bases). The CDR3 has 16 amino acids. Trimming removed 6 bases from V and 3 bases from J, with 20 bases in between. Looked up from germline, CDR1 is LNHDA and CDR2 is SQIVND (reference sequence). CDR3 sequence reads: CASRDPGRGVDYGYTF. The CDR3 DNA sequence: TGTGCCAGTAGAGACCCTGGGAGGGGTGTAGACTATGGCTACACCTTC.

The rearrangement joins TRBV24-1 to TRBJ2-5, with D possibly being TRBD1 (6 bases). From germline, CDR1 is KGHDR and CDR2 SFDVKD. CDR3 length: 14 amino acids. V dropped 7 bases and J dropped 4 bases, with 15 bases sitting between them. DNA of the CDR3: TGTGCCACCAGCCCTATGGACAGTTCAGAGACCCAGTACTTC. This encodes CATSPMDSSETQYF.